What follows are 29 T cell receptor beta chains derived from one specimen sequenced in a study of cytomegalovirus exposure and HLA in healthy donors (dated by TCRdb to 2015 to 2018). Receptors were amplified or captured by the immunoSEQ multiplex PCR assay. For the multiplex PCR, a mixture combining 60 forward primers for TCR Vbeta segments and 13 reverse primers for TCR Jbeta segments was used. TCRdb re-hosts the immuneACCESS table, in-frame sequences only. Its copies lack some clones; in the studies checked, an unresolved V gene accounts for under half of them, and the cause for the rest is not known. This sample's clone table shows 220,000 or so clones. The ten most abundant clones make up about 1% of the sample. The sample taken for sequencing was PBMCs. The receptor set was obtained from a girl aged 2 to 9 in good health and CMV-seropositive.

The chain combines TRBV11-2 with TRBJ1-2, with no clear D. Germline assignment: CDR1 SGHAT and CDR2 FQNNGV. The CDR3 consists of 12 residues. V lost 4 bases, J lost 10 bases, and 13 bases lay in between. The CDR3 is CASSSPPSDYTF. The DNA of the CDR3 is TGTGCCAGCAGCTCGCCCCCTTCAGACTACACCTTC.

The V and J genes are TRBV28 and TRBJ2-7, with TRBD2 as a possible D gene (6 bases). CDR1 and CDR2 (germline): MDHEN, SYDVKM. Trimming took 5 bases from V and 0 from J, leaving 14 bases between them. This CDR3 has 15 amino acids. CDR3 in amino acids: CASSGASASSYEQYF. The CDR3 DNA follows: TGTGCCAGCAGTGGGGCTAGCGCGAGCTCCTACGAGCAGTACTTC.

The rearrangement links TRBV2 to TRBJ1-4; 11 bases fit TRBD1. CDR1 and CDR2 from the germline V gene are SNHLY and FYNNEI. J was trimmed by 10 bases and V by 6 bases; bases with no gene match: 13. The CDR3 has 16 amino acids. The CDR3 coding sequence is TGTGCCAGCAGGGCGGGGGGACAGGGGGATGGTGGAAAACTGTTTTTT. Translated, it gives CASRAGGQGDGGKLFF.

The chain links TRBV28 to TRBJ2-5; a weak D match, TRBD1 (6 bases). Trimming removed 5 bases at V and 4 bases at J, with 11 bases between. Germline V gives CDR1 MDHEN, CDR2 SYDVKM. This CDR3 contains 13 residues. For the CDR3, the DNA is TGTGCCAGCAGTCTCGGACAGATAGAGACCCAGTACTTC. It specifies CASSLGQIETQYF.

This sequence joins TRBV18 and TRBJ2-6; D gene ambiguous. V was clipped by 3 bases and J by 3 bases, with 6 bases between them. This CDR3 has 14 amino acids. Germline V gene data show CDR1 as KGHSH and CDR2 as LQKENI. Written as DNA, the CDR3 is TGTGCCAGCTCACCGACATTTGGGGCCAACGTCCTGACTTTC. Its protein product is CASSPTFGANVLTF. The full variable domain, in which reference TRBV18 and TRBJ2-6 provide the parts outside the CDR3, is NAGVMQNPRHLVRRRGQEARLRCSPMKGHSHVYWYRQLPEEGLKFMVYLQKENIIDESGMPKERFSAEFPKEGPSILRIQQVVRGDSAAYFCASSPTFGANVLTFGAGSRLTVL.

The chain uses TRBV4-2 and TRBJ2-7; D ambiguous. The CDR3 contains 14 residues. Germline V CDR1 and CDR2: LGHNA, YNFKEQ. V dropped 1 base and J dropped 2 bases, with 9 bases sitting between them. As DNA, the CDR3 is TGTGCCAGCAGCCAAGGAACGAGAACCTACGAGCAGTACTTC. Its protein product is CASSQGTRTYEQYF.

The chain uses TRBV18 and TRBJ1-1; weak D call: TRBD1 (5 bases). V shed 7 bases and J shed 2 bases, with 11 bases lying between them. Looked up from germline, CDR1 is KGHSH and CDR2 is LQKENI. This CDR3 has 13 amino acids. The CDR3 protein is CASCPTENTEAFF. CDR3 DNA sequence: TGTGCCAGCTGCCCGACAGAAAACACTGAAGCTTTCTTT. Combining the CDR3 with reference TRBV18 and TRBJ1-1 gives the whole variable domain NAGVMQNPRHLVRRRGQEARLRCSPMKGHSHVYWYRQLPEEGLKFMVYLQKENIIDESGMPKERFSAEFPKEGPSILRIQQVVRGDSAAYFCASCPTENTEAFFGQGTRLTVV.

This chain uses TRBV10-2 with TRBJ1-1, with a tentative D call TRBD1 (5 bases). V lost 2 bases and J lost 0, with 7 bases in between. This CDR3 contains 14 residues. Germline values: CDR1 WSHSY, CDR2 SAAADI. The CDR3 region has the DNA TGCGCCAGCAGTGAGCGACAGTTGAACACTGAAGCTTTCTTT. It specifies CASSERQLNTEAFF.

The V gene is TRBV7-8, the J gene TRBJ1-2; D is perhaps TRBD1 (5 bases). The CDR3 extends over 13 amino acids. CDR1 and CDR2 (germline): SGHVS, FQNEAQ. V was shortened by 1 base and J by 5 bases, with 8 bases between the two germline ends. CDR3 coding DNA: TGTGCCAGCAGCTTAGATGGGGCTTATGGCTACACCTTC. Its protein is CASSLDGAYGYTF.

J is TRBJ2-3 and V is TRBV27, with a possible D match to TRBD2 (6 bases). Trimming cost V 7 bases and J 4 bases, with 21 bases left between them. Germline CDR1 is MNHEY and CDR2 is SMNVEV (reference sequence). The CDR3 consists of 16 residues. CDR3 DNA: TGTGCCAGCACCCCCGGGTCGGTCTCGGGGGCAGATACGCAGTATTTT. It codes for CASTPGSVSGADTQYF.

About this clone: Other DNA sequences in the sample encode the same CDR3. The rearrangement links TRBV28 to TRBJ2-3; D gene unclear. The CDR3 spans 12 residues. V lost 5 bases and J 0 bases, leaving 3 bases between the germline ends. The germline V gene has CDR1 MDHEN and CDR2 SYDVKM. Written as DNA, the CDR3 is TGTGCCAGCAGTCGTAGCACAGATACGCAGTATTTT. Translating it yields CASSRSTDTQYF.

V usage is TRBV10-3 and J usage is TRBJ1-2; D is uncertain. CDR1 ENHRY and CDR2 SYGVKD come from the germline V gene. The CDR3 runs to 15 residues. V gave up 2 bases and J gave up 8 bases, with 18 bases separating them. CDR3 nucleotide sequence: TGTGCCATCAGTGAGGTGGGCAGCCGTCTGATGGGCTACACCTTC. It specifies CAISEVGSRLMGYTF.

As concerns this clone: Within the sample, other DNA sequences also encode this same CDR3. V gene TRBV5-1 combines with J gene TRBJ2-7, with a possible D match to TRBD1 (6 bases). The CDR3 consists of 12 residues. In germline, CDR1 is SGHRS, CDR2 YFSETQ. Trimming left V 2 bases short and J 7 bases short, with 10 bases between. The CDR3 DNA reads as TGCGCCAGCAGCTTACAGGGTCGGGAGCAGTACTTC. Translated, it gives CASSLQGREQYF. Together with reference TRBV5-1 and TRBJ2-7, the CDR3 gives the full variable domain: KAGVTQTPRYLIKTRGQQVTLSCSPISGHRSVSWYQQTPGQGLQFLFEYFSETQRNKGNFPGRFSGRQFSNSRSEMNVSTLELGDSALYLCASSLQGREQYFGPGTRLTVT.

The rearrangement joins TRBV5-1 to TRBJ1-3, with 10 bases matching TRBD1. The CDR3 spans 17 residues. Germline CDR1 and CDR2: SGHRS and YFSETQ. V shed 4 bases, J shed 2 bases, and the junction held 9 bases outside the gene matches. The CDR3: CASSKIPGQGTGNTIYF. The CDR3 DNA is TGCGCCAGCAGCAAAATACCGGGACAGGGGACTGGAAACACCATATATTTT.

The V call is TRBV28, the J call TRBJ2-7; maybe TRBD2 (5 bases). The CDR3 totals 16 residues. V was clipped by 3 bases and J by 3 bases, with 18 bases between them. CDR1 is MDHEN and CDR2 is SYDVKM in the germline V gene. The chain's CDR3 is CASSFKPTMGVYEQYF. The CDR3 nucleotides are TGTGCCAGCAGTTTCAAACCCACCATGGGAGTCTACGAGCAGTACTTC. Filled out from reference TRBV28 and TRBJ2-7, the complete variable domain reads DVKVTQSSRYLVKRTGEKVFLECVQDMDHENMFWYRQDPGLGLRLIYFSYDVKMKEKGDIPEGYSVSREKKERFSLILESASTNQTSMYLCASSFKPTMGVYEQYFGPGTRLTVT.

The CDR3, as DNA: TGTGCCAGCAGCTTGGGGCGGGAGTCCTACAATGAGCAGTTCTTC. Encoded protein: CASSLGRESYNEQFF. V and J are TRBV13 and TRBJ2-1; TRBD2 agrees at 7 bases. Trimming at V came to 3 bases and at J to 1 base, leaving 3 bases not matched to a gene. The CDR3 consists of 15 residues. The germline V gene encodes CDR1 PRHDT and CDR2 FYEKMQ (reference sequence).

The J gene is TRBJ1-5, the V gene TRBV27; D is uncertain. Trimming removed 6 bases from V and 6 bases from J, with 15 bases in between. CDR3 length equals 14 residues. Germline values: CDR1 MNHEY, CDR2 SMNVEV (reference sequence). The chain's CDR3 is CASRDARSSQPQHF. The DNA for the CDR3 is TGTGCCAGCAGAGATGCAAGATCTAGTCAGCCCCAGCATTTT.

The V call is TRBV28, the J call TRBJ1-4; 8 nucleotides agree with TRBD1. The CDR3 has 16 amino acids. The trim removed 6 bases at V and 11 bases at J, leaving 17 bases unmatched. Looked up from germline, CDR1 is MDHEN and CDR2 is SYDVKM. Here the CDR3 reads CASSVNPGQGQDKLFF. The CDR3 DNA is TGTGCCAGCAGCGTCAACCCCGGACAGGGCCAAGATAAACTGTTTTTT.

This chain joins TRBV18 and TRBJ2-1; D remains ambiguous. V shed 3 bases and J shed 0 bases, with 12 bases lying between them. CDR3 length equals 16 residues. The V gene's germline CDR1 is KGHSH and CDR2 LQKENI. CDR3 bases: TGTGCCAGCTCACCGTTCGAACAGAGCTCCTACAATGAGCAGTTCTTC. Translating gives CASSPFEQSSYNEQFF.

The V gene is TRBV4-1, the J gene TRBJ1-4; perhaps TRBD1 as D (6 bases). The CDR3 runs to 13 residues. Trimming left V 7 bases short and J 8 bases short, with 14 bases between. Germline V gives CDR1 MGHRA, CDR2 YSYEKL. The CDR3 spells CASNRVIGEKLFF. Written as DNA, the CDR3 is TGCGCCAGCAACAGGGTAATTGGGGAAAAACTGTTTTTT.

V usage is TRBV11-2 and J usage is TRBJ2-7; TRBD2 matches at 9 bases. CDR3 length: 15 amino acids. The junction had 3 bases not matched to a gene; V was cut back by 1 base and J by 2 bases. Germline V CDR1 and CDR2: SGHAT, FQNNGV. As DNA, the CDR3 is TGTGCCAGCAGCTTAGGTAGCGGGAGTCCCTACGAGCAGTACTTC. Translated, it gives CASSLGSGSPYEQYF.

The J gene is TRBJ1-5, the V gene TRBV19; D may be TRBD1 (5 bases). Germline CDR1 LNHDA, CDR2 SQIVND (reference sequence). Trimming took off 3 bases at V and 2 bases at J, with 8 bases between the two ends. This CDR3 region has 14 residues. The CDR3 bases are TGTGCCAGTAGTATGGTAGGGGGCAATCAGCCCCAGCATTTT. This gives the protein CASSMVGGNQPQHF. The full variable domain, rest sourced from reference TRBV19 and TRBJ1-5, is DGGITQSPKYLFRKEGQNVTLSCEQNLNHDAMYWYRQDPGQGLRLIYYSQIVNDFQKGDIAEGYSVSREKKESFPLTVTSAQKNPTAFYLCASSMVGGNQPQHFGDGTRLSIL.

On this clone itself: Distinct nucleotide sequences in the sample also encode this CDR3. This CDR3 is CASSGAPTDTQYF. The CDR3 DNA reads as TGTGCCAGCAGTGGGGCCCCCACAGATACGCAGTATTTT. This rearrangement joins TRBV28 to TRBJ2-3; D is possibly TRBD1 (5 bases). The V end lost 5 bases, the J end lost 2 bases, and 8 bases lay between the germline ends. The CDR3 loop spans 13 amino acids. Germline CDR1 reads MDHEN; CDR2 reads SYDVKM.

This rearrangement joins TRBV29-1 to TRBJ2-3; perhaps TRBD2 as D (5 bases). This CDR3 has 14 amino acids. Trimming removed 5 bases at V and 3 bases at J, with 15 bases between. Germline loops: CDR1 SQVTM, CDR2 ANQGSEA. This CDR3 reads CSVSLAIITDTQYF. The CDR3 DNA sequence: TGCAGCGTTTCCCTAGCTATAATAACAGATACGCAGTATTTT.

The genes are TRBV29-1 and TRBJ1-1, with TRBD1 matching 9 bases. The V segment lost 7 bases and the J segment 3 bases; nucleotides outside the gene matches: 6. The CDR3 has 13 residues. CDR1 and CDR2 (germline): SQVTM, ANQGSEA. CDR3 residues: CSGKRTGDTEAFF. The CDR3 nucleotides read TGCAGCGGTAAAAGGACAGGGGACACTGAAGCTTTCTTT.

The rearrangement links TRBV7-9 to TRBJ1-2; TRBD1 might be the D (6 bases). V dropped 6 bases and J dropped 7 bases, with 33 bases sitting between them. This CDR3 region has 19 residues. Looked up from germline, CDR1 is SEHNR and CDR2 is FQNEAQ (reference sequence). The CDR3 loop is CASSPDERGAGLWKLGYTF. The CDR3 bases are TGTGCCAGCAGTCCGGATGAGAGGGGGGCGGGACTATGGAAACTTGGCTACACCTTC. The entire variable domain, with the rest obtained from reference TRBV7-9 and TRBJ1-2, is as follows: DTGVSQNPRHKITKRGQNVTFRCDPISEHNRLYWYRQTLGQGPEFLTYFQNEAQLEKSRLLSDRFSAERPKGSFSTLEIQRTEQGDSAMYLCASSPDERGAGLWKLGYTFGSGTRLTVV.

The V gene is TRBV7-9, the J gene TRBJ2-4; 8 bases map to TRBD1. The CDR3 loop spans 19 amino acids. V shed 3 bases and J 1 base; nucleotides not matched to a gene: 14. Germline V gene sequence: CDR1 SEHNR, CDR2 FQNEAQ (reference sequence). CDR3 residues: CASSFKTGGEGPAKNIQYF. The CDR3 bases are TGTGCCAGCAGCTTTAAAACAGGGGGTGAGGGGCCTGCCAAAAACATTCAGTACTTC.

The chain employs TRBV10-3 and TRBJ2-5; the D gene is possibly TRBD1 (6 bases). CDR1 is ENHRY and CDR2 is SYGVKD in the germline V gene. V was shortened by 6 bases and J by 2 bases, with 13 bases between the two germline ends. The CDR3 runs 14 residues. DNA of the CDR3: TGTGCCATCAGCGCCTTCGGACAGCAAGAGACCCAGTACTTC. It translates to CAISAFGQQETQYF.

The V call is TRBV6-5, the J call TRBJ1-5, with a weak D call TRBD1 (6 bases). Per the germline V gene, CDR1 is MNHEY and CDR2 is SVGAGI. CDR3 size: 15 residues. The V end lost 2 bases, the J end lost 6 bases, and 14 bases lay between the germline ends. The CDR3 nucleotides read TGTGCCAGCAGTTACGACGGGGGGGCACTTCAGCCCCAGCATTTT. It specifies CASSYDGGALQPQHF.